Listed below are T cell receptor beta chains from one sample, sequenced in a study of T cell responses to AZD1222 COVID-19 vaccine. Measured with immunoSEQ multiplex PCR; TCRdb has only the in-frame clones, and not every one. The table records some 70,000 clones, 80% of them present only once. Here the sequenced sample was peripheral blood, taken 28 days after the second AZD1222 dose. These receptors came from an adult who received the AZD1222 COVID-19 vaccine. Both conserved end residues are part of each CDR3. D genes are given only for firm matches. Clone size is not always given. Where it is, it says once, few, many or a class for expanded clones.

d_call	j_call	clone_size	v_call	cdr3_aa	cdr3_nt
TRBD1	TRBJ1-1	.	TRBV5-4	CASSSQGAGLFTEAFF	TGTGCCAGCAGCTCCCAGGGGGCTGGACTCTTCACTGAAGCTTTCTTT
.	TRBJ2-3	.	TRBV2	CASSGETDTQYF	TGTGCCAGCTCCGGGGAAACAGATACGCAGTATTTT
TRBD2	TRBJ2-5	.	TRBV7-6	CASSLGRLAGQETQYF	TGTGCCAGCAGCTTAGGGAGGCTAGCGGGCCAAGAGACCCAGTACTTC
.	TRBJ1-4	.	TRBV3-1/TRBV3-2	CASSQDRGSFAEKLFF	TGTGCCAGCAGCCAAGATCGTGGCAGTTTTGCTGAAAAACTGTTTTTT
.	TRBJ2-2	.	TRBV11-3	CASSLGQINTGELFF	TGTGCCAGCAGCTTAGGGCAGATAAACACCGGGGAGCTGTTTTTT
.	TRBJ2-1	.	TRBV29-1	CSVNSGLNEQFF	TGCAGCGTAAATAGCGGCCTTAATGAGCAGTTCTTC
.	TRBJ1-3	.	TRBV28	CASSPGYLSGNTIYF	TGTGCCAGCAGTCCGGGATACCTCTCTGGAAACACCATATATTTT
TRBD1	TRBJ1-1	.	TRBV10-3	CAISTPGQGNTEAFF	TGTGCCATCAGTACTCCGGGACAGGGGAACACTGAAGCTTTCTTT
TRBD1	TRBJ1-5	.	TRBV6-2/TRBV6-3	CASSSDQGASQPQHF	TGTGCCAGCAGTTCCGATCAGGGGGCTTCTCAGCCCCAGCATTTT
TRBD1	TRBJ1-6	.	TRBV5-4	CASRPMRTGSSYNSPLHF	TGTGCCAGCAGGCCAATGAGGACAGGGAGCTCCTATAATTCACCCCTCCACTTT
.	TRBJ1-1	.	TRBV5-1	CASSGNSGTEAFF	TGCGCCAGCAGCGGGAATAGTGGCACTGAAGCTTTCTTT
TRBD1	TRBJ2-1	.	TRBV6-5	CASNGGQGYNEQFF	TGTGCCAGCAACGGGGGACAGGGCTACAATGAGCAGTTCTTC
.	TRBJ1-2	.	TRBV9	CASSISTGTGYGYTF	TGTGCCAGCAGCATTAGCACCGGGACTGGTTATGGCTACACCTTC
TRBD1	TRBJ1-2	.	TRBV15	CATSRARGTGGAGGYTF	TGTGCCACCAGCAGAGCTCGGGGGACAGGGGGCGCGGGAGGCTACACCTTC
.	TRBJ2-6	.	TRBV18	CASSPRAGLNVPYSGANVLTF	TGTGCCAGCTCACCACGGGCCGGGCTCAACGTGCCCTACTCTGGGGCCAACGTCCTGACTTTC
TRBD1	TRBJ1-2	.	TRBV29-1	CSVVAPTGPDYGYTF	TGCAGCGTTGTTGCACCGACAGGGCCCGACTATGGCTACACCTTC
.	TRBJ1-4	.	TRBV25-1	CASSEYFTGRGEKLFF	TGTGCCAGCAGTGAATACTTCACAGGACGAGGTGAAAAACTGTTTTTT
TRBD1	TRBJ1-1	.	TRBV18	CASSPTGGKSEAFF	TGTGCCAGCTCACCGACAGGGGGGAAATCTGAAGCTTTCTTT
.	TRBJ2-7	.	TRBV2	CASSEGFHEQYF	TGTGCCAGCAGTGAAGGTTTCCACGAGCAGTACTTC
.	TRBJ1-3	.	TRBV28	CASRPTGNSGNTIYF	TGTGCCAGCAGGCCAACAGGCAACTCTGGAAACACCATATATTTT
.	TRBJ2-7	.	TRBV6-5	CASSLTQPPNEQYF	TGTGCCAGCAGTCTGACCCAGCCCCCAAACGAGCAGTACTTC
.	TRBJ1-5	.	TRBV5-1	CASSLGGGQNQPQHF	TGCGCCAGCAGCTTGGGTGGGGGTCAGAATCAGCCCCAGCATTTT
TRBD1	TRBJ1-4	few	TRBV30	CAWKGAGIVEKLFF	TGTGCCTGGAAGGGGGCAGGGATAGTTGAAAAACTGTTTTTT
.	TRBJ2-7	.	TRBV7-8	CASSLYAGSDEQYF	TGTGCCAGCAGCCTATACGCGGGATCGGACGAGCAGTACTTC
.	TRBJ1-4	.	TRBV19	CASSIETAANEKLFF	TGTGCCAGTAGTATCGAAACAGCCGCTAATGAAAAACTGTTTTTT
.	TRBJ1-5	.	TRBV6-2/TRBV6-3	CASSLTRRSPNQPQHF	TGTGCCAGCAGTCTTACCCGACGCAGCCCCAATCAGCCCCAGCATTTT
.	TRBJ1-2	few	TRBV6-6	CASSPTRGGGYTF	TGTGCCAGCAGCCCGACCCGGGGGGGCGGCTACACCTTC
.	TRBJ1-4	.	TRBV2	CASSERVGWGNEKLFF	TGTGCCAGCAGTGAACGTGTCGGGTGGGGGAATGAAAAACTGTTTTTT
TRBD2	TRBJ2-1	.	TRBV19	CASTLIAGGRGEQFF	TGTGCCAGTACTCTTATAGCGGGGGGGCGTGGGGAGCAGTTCTTC